This TCR beta chain was profiled in a study of cytomegalovirus exposure and HLA in healthy donors. Overall study: The Caucasian-associated ancestry cluster held about 80% of more than 350 genotyped donors.

It was with 60 Vbeta and 13 Jbeta primers that the PCR ran. Clones were sequenced by immunoSEQ multiplex PCR, and TCRdb holds only the in-frame ones, with some missing. The sample consists of around 180,000 clones, 85% of them appearing once. A remark on this clone: As yet, its antigen is unknown.

Study-level points and caveats: A few CMV-associated chains proved CMV antigen-specific in vitro. Earlier findings revealed that most TCR beta V segments proved productive either about 90% or about 30% of the time. TCR beta chains numbering approximately 150 were designated cytomegalovirus-associated.

The material sequenced was PBMCs. This TCR derives from a boy between 2 and 15 years old in good health and CMV-seronegative.

The CDR3 protein is CASSSVASTGELFF. The DNA of the CDR3 is TGTGCCAGCAGCTCGGTAGCTTCCACCGGGGAGCTGTTTTTT. The genes are TRBV9 and TRBJ2-2; D gene ambiguous. With 4 bases removed from V and 4 bases from J, the gap between germline ends came to 11 bases. The CDR3 extends over 14 amino acids. Germline V CDR1 and CDR2: SGDLS, YYNGEE.